These 24 T cell receptor beta chains were sequenced from one sample in a study of blood T cell repertoires in COVID-19. Only in-frame clones appear in the TCRdb table, and some are missing; sequencing was by immunoSEQ multiplex PCR. Of approximately 61,000 clones in the sample, approximately 77% were seen once. Input material: peripheral blood. The receptors were gathered from a human donor in a cohort sampled during active COVID-19.

This chain uses TRBV6-6 with TRBJ1-3; 7 positions agree with TRBD1. CDR3 length: 18 amino acids. V shed 5 bases and J 0 bases; nucleotides not matched to a gene: 13. CDR1 is MNHNY and CDR2 is SVGAGI in the germline V gene (reference sequence). The CDR3, as DNA: TGTGCCAGCAGTCGGGAGAGGGGGCTTAAGAGCTCTGGAAACACCATATATTTT. It yields the protein CASSRERGLKSSGNTIYF.

V gene TRBV9 combines with J gene TRBJ2-7, with 7 bases that match TRBD2. The CDR3 is 14 amino acids. With V trimmed by 3 bases and J by 5 bases, 8 bases remained unmatched. CDR1 and CDR2 from the germline V gene are SGDLS and YYNGEE. CDR3 DNA: TGTGCCAGCAGCGCCGGGACTACCCCCCACGAGCAGTACTTC. Translated: CASSAGTTPHEQYF.

The J gene is TRBJ2-3, the V gene TRBV7-9, with D unresolved. The CDR3 length is 14 residues. Between the trimmed V and J ends, which lost 1 base and 2 bases, there was a span of 7 bases. Germline V lookup: CDR1 SEHNR, CDR2 FQNEAQ (reference sequence). The CDR3 loop reads CASSLGSLTDTQYF. The CDR3 bases are TGTGCCAGCAGCTTAGGCAGTCTCACAGATACGCAGTATTTT.

The rearrangement links TRBV12-3 or TRBV12-4 to TRBJ1-2, with unresolved D. V gave up 7 bases and J gave up 4 bases, with 13 bases separating them. The CDR3 is 13 residues long. The CDR3 spells CASTFGLSYGYTF. The CDR3 DNA is TGTGCCAGCACTTTTGGGCTCAGCTATGGCTACACCTTC.

In its sample, this clone was seen a few times. This chain links TRBV2 with TRBJ2-5, with a tentative D call TRBD2 (5 bases). Trimming pared 6 bases from V and 5 bases from J, leaving 10 bases between. In germline, CDR1 is SNHLY, CDR2 FYNNEI. The CDR3 sequence is 12 residues long. CDR3 residues: CASRREWETQYF. The CDR3, as DNA: TGTGCCAGCAGGAGGGAGTGGGAGACCCAGTACTTC.

This chain uses TRBV7-8 with TRBJ2-2; D remains unclear. Germline loops: CDR1 SGHVS, CDR2 FQNEAQ. The CDR3 extends over 15 amino acids. V dropped 0 bases and J dropped 3 bases, with 8 bases sitting between them. The CDR3 loop is CASSLASGYTGELFF. CDR3 DNA: TGTGCCAGCAGCTTAGCGTCGGGTTACACCGGGGAGCTGTTTTTT.

The gene calls are TRBV5-1 and TRBJ2-3; TRBD1 matches at 9 bases. Germline CDR1 is SGHRS and CDR2 is YFSETQ. The junction had 11 bases not matched to a gene; V was cut back by 4 bases and J by 5 bases. This CDR3 is built from 16 residues. CDR3 amino acids: CASSTRQGGRGDTQYF. CDR3 bases: TGCGCCAGCAGCACCCGACAGGGGGGGCGAGGAGATACGCAGTATTTT.

This rearrangement joins TRBV29-1 to TRBJ1-2, with D tentatively TRBD1 (5 bases). CDR3 length: 12 residues. Trimming took off 6 bases at V and 4 bases at J, with 12 bases between the two ends. Germline lookup yields CDR1 SQVTM and CDR2 ANQGSEA. For the CDR3, the DNA is TGCAGCGTGGGGTCGGGACTCTATGGCTACACCTTC. Translating it yields CSVGSGLYGYTF.

J is TRBJ1-6 and V is TRBV2; a possible D gene is TRBD1 (6 bases). This CDR3 spans 14 amino acids. Germline CDR1 and CDR2: SNHLY and FYNNEI. V lost 6 bases to trimming and J lost 9 bases, with 15 bases between them. The DNA for the CDR3 is TGTGCCAGCAGAAGTCAGGGGATGAGTTCACCCCTCCACTTT. It codes for CASRSQGMSSPLHF. Together with reference TRBV2 and TRBJ1-6, the CDR3 gives the full variable domain: EPEVTQTPSHQVTQMGQEVILRCVPISNHLYFYWYRQILGQKVEFLVSFYNNEISEKSEIFDDQFSVERPDGSNFTLKIRSTKLEDSAMYFCASRSQGMSSPLHFGNGTRLTVT.

This chain uses TRBV24-1 with TRBJ2-3; maybe TRBD1 (6 bases). The CDR3 consists of 14 residues. Germline CDR1 KGHDR, CDR2 SFDVKD. Trimming stripped 4 bases from V and 2 bases from J, with 9 bases between. In DNA, the CDR3 is TGTGCCACCAGTGAAGAGGGACACACAGATACGCAGTATTTT. As protein: CATSEEGHTDTQYF.

The CDR3 loop is CASSRTGPYEQYF. The CDR3 nucleotides are TGTGCCAGTAGTCGGACAGGTCCGTACGAGCAGTACTTC. The chain has TRBV19 and TRBJ2-7; TRBD1 aligns across 7 bases. The CDR3 is 13 residues long. Trimming cost V 5 bases and J 4 bases; bases outside gene matches: 5. CDR1 and CDR2 from the germline V gene are LNHDA and SQIVND (reference sequence).

This chain uses TRBV19 with TRBJ2-1; 14 positions agree with TRBD2. The CDR3 length is 19 residues. J was trimmed by 0 bases and V by 3 bases; bases with no gene match: 7. CDR1 and CDR2 from the germline V gene are LNHDA and SQIVND (reference sequence). CDR3 sequence (DNA): TGTGCCAGTAGTATCCTGACTAGCGGGAGGGTAAGCTCCTACAATGAGCAGTTCTTC. Its protein is CASSILTSGRVSSYNEQFF.

The chain combines TRBV19 with TRBJ1-1, with TRBD1 matching over 7 bases. The CDR3 spans 12 residues. V lost 5 bases and J lost 11; bases outside the gene matches: 8. Germline-derived CDR1 and CDR2 are LNHDA and SQIVND (reference sequence). The CDR3 loop reads CASSLTGSRAFF. CDR3 nucleotides: TGTGCCAGTAGTTTGACAGGGTCGAGGGCTTTCTTT.

The CDR3 here is CASRQGATETQYF. In nucleotides, the CDR3 is TGTGCCAGCAGACAGGGGGCTACGGAGACCCAGTACTTC. The chain joins TRBV5-8 to TRBJ2-5, with TRBD1 matching over 9 bases. The germline CDR1 and CDR2 sequences are SGHTS and YDEGEE. The CDR3 consists of 13 residues. With 5 bases clipped from V and 5 bases from J, the junction kept 4 bases outside the gene matches.

This chain uses TRBV10-3 with TRBJ2-2; TRBD1 matches at 8 bases. V lost 10 bases and J lost 2; bases outside the gene matches: 6. Germline assignment: CDR1 ENHRY and CDR2 SYGVKD. The CDR3 is made up of 14 amino acids. CDR3 sequence: CATTGTGNTGELFF. CDR3 nucleotides: TGTGCCACCACGGGGACAGGCAACACCGGGGAGCTGTTTTTT.

This sequence joins TRBV28 and TRBJ2-7, with TRBD2 matching over 7 bases. CDR3 length: 15 amino acids. The trim removed 3 bases at V and 3 bases at J, leaving 8 bases unmatched. Germline V gene data show CDR1 as MDHEN and CDR2 as SYDVKM. In DNA form, the CDR3 reads TGTGCCAGCAGTTTCCCGAGCGGGAATCGCTACGAGCAGTACTTC. It translates to CASSFPSGNRYEQYF.

J is TRBJ2-3 and V is TRBV10-1, with 14 bases that match TRBD2. The germline CDR1 and CDR2 sequences are WNHNN and SYGVQD (reference sequence). V lost 5 bases, J lost 3 bases, and 7 bases stayed unmatched. This CDR3 is built from 17 residues. The DNA of the CDR3 is TGCGCCAGCAGTACTGGGACTAGCGGGAGAGAAACAGATACGCAGTATTTT. Translation gives CASSTGTSGRETDTQYF.

The J gene is TRBJ2-2, the V gene TRBV2; D might be TRBD1 (6 bases). The CDR3 has 14 amino acids. V lost 4 bases, J lost 2 bases, and 8 bases lay in between. Germline assignment: CDR1 SNHLY and CDR2 FYNNEI. The CDR3 sequence is CASSVGANTGELFF. Here the CDR3 DNA reads TGTGCCAGCAGTGTGGGGGCAAACACCGGGGAGCTGTTTTTT. The full variable domain, its missing parts supplied by reference TRBV2 and TRBJ2-2, is EPEVTQTPSHQVTQMGQEVILRCVPISNHLYFYWYRQILGQKVEFLVSFYNNEISEKSEIFDDQFSVERPDGSNFTLKIRSTKLEDSAMYFCASSVGANTGELFFGEGSRLTVL.

The chain combines TRBV4-2 with TRBJ2-1; 9 bases map to TRBD2. Germline V CDR1 and CDR2: LGHNA, YNFKEQ. Trimming at V came to 2 bases and at J to 0 bases, leaving 5 bases not matched to a gene. This CDR3 comprises 17 residues. In DNA form, the CDR3 reads TGTGCCAGCAGCCAATCTAGCGGGGCTGACTCCTACAATGAGCAGTTCTTC. As protein: CASSQSSGADSYNEQFF.

This clone was seen more than once but under ten times. The chain recombines TRBV4-3 with TRBJ2-1; 9 nucleotides match TRBD2. The CDR3 length is 15 residues. Germline V CDR1 and CDR2: LGHNA, YSLEER. Germline trimming cut 2 bases from V and 5 bases from J; bases unmatched to any gene: 4. In DNA, the CDR3 is TGCGCCAGCAGCCAATTGCGGGGGGGCCACAATGAGCAGTTCTTC. Translation gives CASSQLRGGHNEQFF.

The gene calls are TRBV11-3 and TRBJ2-3; 11 nucleotides align to TRBD1. Looked up from germline, CDR1 is SGHNT and CDR2 is YENEEA. CDR3 length equals 15 residues. J was trimmed by 5 bases and V by 5 bases; bases with no gene match: 6. In nucleotides, the CDR3 is TGTGCCAGCAGCGCGGGACAGGGGGACAAAGATACGCAGTATTTT. Protein sequence: CASSAGQGDKDTQYF.

The chain couples TRBV24-1 to TRBJ2-1, with 7 bases lining up with TRBD1. Germline V lookup: CDR1 KGHDR, CDR2 SFDVKD. This CDR3 is 13 amino acids long. The V gene end was trimmed by 5 bases and the J gene end by 7 bases; junction bases not matched to a gene: 4. The CDR3 sequence is CATSGTGENEQFF. The CDR3, as DNA: TGTGCCACCAGTGGGACAGGAGAAAATGAGCAGTTCTTC.

This clone was picked up many times. The chain uses TRBV27 and TRBJ2-2, with a tentative D call TRBD1 (6 bases). CDR1 is MNHEY and CDR2 is SMNVEV in the germline V gene (reference sequence). The CDR3 is 16 residues long. V lost 5 bases and J 8 bases, leaving 21 bases between the germline ends. CDR3 coding DNA: TGTGCCAGCAGTCCGGCCTCAGGGGACATCGTTGGGGAGCTGTTTTTT. It yields the protein CASSPASGDIVGELFF.

The chain combines TRBV5-1 with TRBJ2-7; 16 bases map to TRBD2. V trimming: 2 bases; J trimming: 5 bases; junction bases outside the gene matches: 10. There are 18 residues in the CDR3. The germline CDR1 and CDR2 sequences are SGHRS and YFSETQ. The CDR3 sequence: CASSFQGLAGGGLDEQYF. The DNA for the CDR3 is TGCGCCAGCAGCTTTCAGGGACTAGCGGGAGGGGGTTTGGACGAGCAGTACTTC.